These 5 T cell receptor beta chains were all obtained from the same sample, sequenced in a study of CD8 T cells in Susac syndrome. After extraction with the RNeasy kit, roughly 0.5 to 1 ug of the RNA was reverse transcribed using random hexamers. TCRdb re-analysed the immunoSEQ multiplex PCR reads in MiXCR, keeping a single row per CDR3 protein. The table has tens of thousands of distinct CDR3 sequences, 90% to 95% seen once. Material for sequencing was CD4+ T cells from PBMCs. All receptors come from a human donor with Susac syndrome.

The chain recombines TRBV2 with TRBJ1-2, with a tentative D call TRBD1 (6 bases). Germline CDR1 is SNHLY and CDR2 is FYNNEI. V was clipped by 7 bases and J by 5 bases, with 17 bases between them. The CDR3 runs to 14 residues. CDR3: CASTPRGSSYGYTF. The CDR3, as DNA: TGTGCCAGCACTCCCAGGGGAAGTAGTTATGGCTACACCTTC.

This clonotype has only one observation. The rearrangement joins TRBV18 to TRBJ2-7; 8 nucleotides match TRBD2. The CDR3 extends over 13 amino acids. CDR1 and CDR2 (germline): KGHSH, LQKENI. The ends lost 3 bases at V and 8 bases at J; junction bases unmatched: 6. CDR3 sequence: CASSPPTSAKQYF. The DNA of the CDR3 is TGTGCCAGCTCACCTCCGACTAGCGCAAAGCAGTACTTC. The full variable domain, completed using reference TRBV18 and TRBJ2-7, is NAGVMQNPRHLVRRRGQEARLRCSPMKGHSHVYWYRQLPEEGLKFMVYLQKENIIDESGMPKERFSAEFPKEGPSILRIQQVVRGDSAAYFCASSPPTSAKQYFGPGTRLTVT.

The V call is TRBV30, the J call TRBJ2-3; D may match TRBD1 or TRBD2 (5 bases each). Germline V gene lookup returns CDR1 GTSNPN and CDR2 SVGIG (reference sequence). With 2 bases removed from V and 10 bases from J, the gap between germline ends came to 10 bases. The CDR3 extends over 11 amino acids. Here the CDR3 DNA reads TGTGCCTGGAGTAGAGGGGATGCGCAGTATTTT. It specifies CAWSRGDAQYF.

The V and J genes are TRBV9 and TRBJ2-3; 12 bases map to TRBD1. The V and J ends lost 2 bases and 8 bases, in that order; junction bases with no gene match: 6. The CDR3 is 15 residues long. From germline, CDR1 is SGDLS and CDR2 YYNGEE. The CDR3 reads CASSVRDRGHGTQYF. CDR3 nucleotides: TGTGCCAGCAGCGTCCGGGACAGGGGGCATGGTACGCAGTATTTT.

The gene calls are TRBV12-3 or TRBV12-4 and TRBJ2-4; 8 bases map to TRBD1. J gave up 15 bases and V 3 bases, and 4 bases lay outside the gene matches. CDR3 length equals 11 residues. The CDR3 here is CASSFGQGPYF. CDR3 nucleotide sequence: TGTGCCAGCAGTTTCGGACAGGGCCCGTACTTC.